The text below deals with one T cell receptor beta chain. Its antigen is not known. This specimen belongs to a study of response to subunit inactivated influenza vaccine. Study-wide results and limits: Seasonal influenza vaccination, on each occasion, was suggested by the authors to recruit few new T cells.

MiXCR, applied by TCRdb to the RT-PCR reads, yields one record per CDR3 protein. This table holds 750,000 to 850,000 distinct CDR3 sequences, under 20% found once. V was cut by 1 base and J by 4 bases, with 11 bases left in between. The CDR3 covers 14 residues. The germline gives CDR1 WNHNN, CDR2 SYGVQD (reference sequence). The rearrangement joins TRBV10-1 to TRBJ2-7; D is undetermined. This sample comprised PBMCs from blood, obtained roughly 5 days after vaccination. The origin of this receptor is a man aged 50 to 59 who received an inactivated influenza vaccine. DNA for the CDR3: TGCGCCAGCAGTGAGTACAACAGTTTTTACGAGCAGTACTTC. Protein product: CASSEYNSFYEQYF.